Below, 7 T cell receptor beta chains from the same sample are listed, as sequenced in a study of neurological immune-mediated disorders. The sample's time point: longitudinal time-point 2. Via MiXCR, TCRdb re-called the 5' RACE reads, giving one row per CDR3 protein. Of about 80,000 distinct CDR3 sequences listed, over 4.5% were seen once; the top ten hold over 6.5%. The sequenced sample consisted of PBMCs. Receptor source: a woman aged 55-70 years with multiple sclerosis.

This clonotype was picked up many times. The rearrangement links TRBV5-1 to TRBJ1-5; D is uncertain. The germline V and J ends were trimmed by 0 bases and 11 bases, with 12 bases remaining between them. Germline values: CDR1 SGHRS, CDR2 YFSETQ. The CDR3 sequence is 13 residues long. The CDR3 reads CASSLEGVSAQHF. CDR3 DNA: TGCGCCAGCAGCTTGGAGGGTGTATCGGCCCAGCATTTT.

This clonotype was counted many times. The chain is built from TRBV20-1 and TRBJ2-5; tentatively, D is TRBD2 (5 bases). V shed 0 bases and J shed 5 bases, with 16 bases lying between them. This CDR3 is 15 amino acids long. Germline V lookup: CDR1 DFQATT, CDR2 SNEGSKA (reference sequence). The CDR3 sequence: CSARDGSSREETQYF. The CDR3 DNA sequence: TGCAGTGCTAGAGATGGGTCTTCGAGGGAGGAGACCCAGTACTTC.

This clonotype was seen at least ten times. This chain joins TRBV18 and TRBJ1-5; D call uncertain. Trimming left V 2 bases short and J 2 bases short, with 10 bases between. The CDR3 has 15 amino acids. CDR1 and CDR2 from the germline V gene are KGHSH and LQKENI. The CDR3 DNA reads as TGTGCCAGCTCACCAGGCGCTACAGGCAATCAGCCCCAGCATTTT. Its translation: CASSPGATGNQPQHF. The full variable domain, completed using reference TRBV18 and TRBJ1-5, is NAGVMQNPRHLVRRRGQEARLRCSPMKGHSHVYWYRQLPEEGLKFMVYLQKENIIDESGMPKERFSAEFPKEGPSILRIQQVVRGDSAAYFCASSPGATGNQPQHFGDGTRLSIL.

The sample holds many counts of this clonotype. CDR3 loop: CASSARWDSPGQFF. The CDR3 coding sequence is TGTGCCAGCAGCGCCCGATGGGACTCACCGGGGCAGTTCTTC. The V and J genes are TRBV7-2 and TRBJ2-1; TRBD2 might be the D (6 bases). This CDR3 region has 14 residues. Germline CDR1 and CDR2: SGHTA and FQGNSA. V shed 5 bases and J shed 12 bases, with 20 bases lying between them.

This clonotype was counted many times. The V call is TRBV7-6, the J call TRBJ2-1; D tentatively reads TRBD1 or TRBD2 (5 bases each). Trimming removed 5 bases from V and 7 bases from J, with 21 bases in between. Germline values: CDR1 SGHVS, CDR2 FNYEAQ. This CDR3 is 16 amino acids long. The CDR3 DNA follows: TGTGCCAGCAGCGGACAAACACGGGGCTCGGGTAATGAGCAGTTCTTC. This gives the protein CASSGQTRGSGNEQFF.

This clonotype occurred a few times. V and J are TRBV6-1 and TRBJ2-2; 7 bases align to TRBD1. The CDR3 has 17 amino acids. The V segment lost 6 bases and the J segment 6 bases; nucleotides outside the gene matches: 16. From germline, CDR1 is MNHNS and CDR2 SASEGT. The CDR3 here is CASRRRPGQSFAGELFF. In DNA, the CDR3 is TGTGCCAGCAGGAGAAGACCGGGACAGTCGTTTGCCGGGGAGCTGTTTTTT.

This clonotype was seen many times. This chain connects TRBV20-1 to TRBJ1-2; no firm D call. CDR1 is DFQATT, CDR2 SNEGSKA, per germline (reference sequence). The CDR3 loop spans 14 amino acids. V lost 6 bases and J 0 bases, leaving 14 bases between the germline ends. The CDR3 loop reads CSAPNTQANYGYTF. CDR3 nucleotides: TGCAGTGCCCCTAATACGCAAGCTAACTATGGCTACACCTTC.